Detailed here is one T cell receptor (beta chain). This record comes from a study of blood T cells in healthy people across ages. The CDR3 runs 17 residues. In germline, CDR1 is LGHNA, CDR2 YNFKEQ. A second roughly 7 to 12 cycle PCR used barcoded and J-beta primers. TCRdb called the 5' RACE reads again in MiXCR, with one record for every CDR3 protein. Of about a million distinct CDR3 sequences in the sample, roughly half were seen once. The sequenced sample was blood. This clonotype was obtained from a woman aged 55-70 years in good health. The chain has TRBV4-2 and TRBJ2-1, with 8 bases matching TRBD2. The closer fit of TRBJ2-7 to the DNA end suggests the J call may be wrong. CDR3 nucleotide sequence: TGTGCCAGCAGCCAAGGGGCCGGGACTAGAGGTTACAATGAGCAGTACTTC. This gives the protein CASSQGAGTRGYNEQYF.